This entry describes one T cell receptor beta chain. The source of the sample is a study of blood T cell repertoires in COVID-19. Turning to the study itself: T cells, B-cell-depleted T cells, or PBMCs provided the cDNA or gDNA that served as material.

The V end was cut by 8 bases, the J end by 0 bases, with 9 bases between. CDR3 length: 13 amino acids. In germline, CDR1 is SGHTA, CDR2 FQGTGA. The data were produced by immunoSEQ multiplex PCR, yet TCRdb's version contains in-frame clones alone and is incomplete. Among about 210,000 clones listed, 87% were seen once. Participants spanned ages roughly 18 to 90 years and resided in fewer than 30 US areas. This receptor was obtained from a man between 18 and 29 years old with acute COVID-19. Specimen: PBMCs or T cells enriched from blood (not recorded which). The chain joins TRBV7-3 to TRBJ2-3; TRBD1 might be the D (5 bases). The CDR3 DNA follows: TGTGCCAGCGAGGACACGAGCACAGATACGCAGTATTTT. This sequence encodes CASEDTSTDTQYF. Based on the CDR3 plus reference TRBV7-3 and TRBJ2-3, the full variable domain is GAGVSQTPSNKVTEKGKYVELRCDPISGHTALYWYRQSLGQGPEFLIYFQGTGAADDSGLPNDRFFAVRPEGSVSTLKIQRTERGDSAVYLCASEDTSTDTQYFGPGTRLTVL.